The 26 T cell receptor beta chains below come from one sample, sequenced in a study of cytomegalovirus exposure and HLA in healthy donors. 60 Vbeta and 13 Jbeta primers were used in PCR. Only in-frame clones appear in the TCRdb table, and some are missing; sequencing was by immunoSEQ multiplex PCR. The sample data list about 160,000 clones. The specimen was PBMCs. The receptors here all came from a man aged 30 to 45 in good health and CMV-seronegative.

J is TRBJ2-7 and V is TRBV11-3; the D gene is possibly TRBD1 (5 bases). In germline, CDR1 is SGHNT, CDR2 YENEEA. Trimming stripped 4 bases from V and 4 bases from J, with 14 bases between. This CDR3 comprises 14 residues. Here the CDR3 reads CASSSLDSPYEQYF. CDR3 sequence (DNA): TGTGCCAGCAGCTCTCTCGACAGCCCTTACGAGCAGTACTTC. Drawing the rest from reference TRBV11-3 and TRBJ2-7, the complete variable domain is EAGVVQSPRYKIIEKKQPVAFWCNPISGHNTLYWYLQNLGQGPELLIRYENEEAVDDSQLPKDRFSAERLKGVDSTLKIQPAELGDSAVYLCASSSLDSPYEQYFGPGTRLTVT.

J is TRBJ2-3 and V is TRBV18; TRBD2 matches at 8 bases. From germline, CDR1 is KGHSH and CDR2 LQKENI. V lost 2 bases, J lost 3 bases, and 10 bases stayed unmatched. The CDR3 extends over 17 amino acids. The CDR3 spells CASSPSGRAVWTDTQYF. The CDR3, as DNA: TGTGCCAGCTCACCATCCGGGAGGGCGGTGTGGACAGATACGCAGTATTTT.

This chain connects TRBV27 to TRBJ2-7, with no clear D. In germline, CDR1 is MNHEY, CDR2 SMNVEV (reference sequence). The CDR3 is 13 residues long. Deletions cut 0 bases from V and 7 bases from J, with 10 bases between. CDR3 sequence reads: CASSLSDLREQYF. As DNA, the CDR3 is TGTGCCAGCAGTTTATCTGACTTGAGGGAGCAGTACTTC.

The chain carries TRBV7-9 and TRBJ1-1, with 9 bases lining up with TRBD1. V gave up 0 bases and J gave up 10 bases; unmatched junction bases: 6. The germline V gene encodes CDR1 SEHNR and CDR2 FQNEAQ (reference sequence). The CDR3 is made up of 14 amino acids. For the CDR3, the DNA is TGTGCCAGCAGCTTAGCGGGGGACAGGGTAGGAGCTTTCTTT. Protein product: CASSLAGDRVGAFF.

This chain uses TRBV5-1 with TRBJ1-5; TRBD1 matches 7 bases. The CDR3 totals 13 residues. Germline loops: CDR1 SGHRS, CDR2 YFSETQ. Trimming took 4 bases from V and 5 from J; bases not matched to a gene: 3. CDR3 residues: CASSVTGDQPQHF. CDR3 nucleotides: TGCGCCAGCAGCGTAACAGGGGATCAGCCCCAGCATTTT.

The chain uses TRBV9 and TRBJ2-1; 10 bases agree with TRBD2. Germline CDR1 SGDLS, CDR2 YYNGEE. The CDR3 consists of 17 residues. V trimming: 4 bases; J trimming: 6 bases; junction bases outside the gene matches: 13. DNA of the CDR3: TGTGCCAGCAGCTTCCAGCGGGAGGGCCGGGTGGGCAATGAGCAGTTCTTC. Translation: CASSFQREGRVGNEQFF.

J is TRBJ2-3 and V is TRBV7-9, with 7 bases aligning to TRBD2. CDR3 length equals 15 residues. V lost 6 bases, J lost 6 bases, and 12 bases stayed unmatched. The germline CDR1 and CDR2 sequences are SEHNR and FQNEAQ (reference sequence). CDR3 amino acids: CASSSLAALGDTQYF. The CDR3 DNA reads as TGTGCCAGCAGTTCTCTAGCGGCCCTGGGTGATACGCAGTATTTT. Looking up the rest from reference TRBV7-9 and TRBJ2-3 gives the full variable domain: DTGVSQNPRHKITKRGQNVTFRCDPISEHNRLYWYRQTLGQGPEFLTYFQNEAQLEKSRLLSDRFSAERPKGSFSTLEIQRTEQGDSAMYLCASSSLAALGDTQYFGPGTRLTVL.

The genes are TRBV2 and TRBJ2-7, with 7 bases fitting TRBD2. Per the germline V gene, CDR1 is SNHLY and CDR2 is FYNNEI. The CDR3 consists of 14 residues. V lost 2 bases and J lost 2; bases outside the gene matches: 3. DNA for the CDR3: TGTGCCAGCAGTGAAATCGGGGGGACCTACGAGCAGTACTTC. Its translation is CASSEIGGTYEQYF.

The rearrangement uses TRBV7-9 and TRBJ2-7, with 8 bases identical to TRBD2. V lost 5 bases, J lost 2 bases, and 5 bases stayed unmatched. The CDR3 length is 14 residues. The germline V gene has CDR1 SEHNR and CDR2 FQNEAQ (reference sequence). DNA of the CDR3: TGTGCCAGCAGCCAAGCGGGAGAACCCTACGAGCAGTACTTC. It yields the protein CASSQAGEPYEQYF.

The V and J genes are TRBV27 and TRBJ2-2; the match to TRBD2 covers 8 bases. CDR1 MNHEY and CDR2 SMNVEV come from the germline V gene (reference sequence). CDR3 length: 14 residues. The J segment lost 7 bases and the V segment lost 6 bases, leaving 7 bases of the junction unmatched. CDR3 loop: CASSPAGTSGELFF. In DNA form, the CDR3 reads TGTGCCAGCAGCCCGGCCGGGACTAGCGGGGAGCTGTTTTTT.

This sequence joins TRBV29-1 and TRBJ1-1; the D gene is possibly TRBD1 (5 bases). CDR3 length equals 13 residues. Germline V lookup: CDR1 SQVTM, CDR2 ANQGSEA. V shed 5 bases and J shed 1 base, with 11 bases lying between them. CDR3 protein: CSVFRATNTEAFF. DNA of the CDR3: TGCAGCGTTTTCAGGGCGACGAACACTGAAGCTTTCTTT.

V gene TRBV7-9 combines with J gene TRBJ2-1; 9 nucleotides match TRBD2. This CDR3 is built from 16 residues. The germline gives CDR1 SEHNR, CDR2 FQNEAQ (reference sequence). V shed 3 bases, J shed 7 bases, and the junction held 10 bases outside the gene matches. The CDR3 protein is CASSLAGLAGKNEQFF. The CDR3 DNA reads as TGTGCCAGCAGCTTGGCGGGGCTAGCGGGAAAAAATGAGCAGTTCTTC.

The V and J genes are TRBV28 and TRBJ1-5; a possible D gene is TRBD1 (6 bases). Germline V gene sequence: CDR1 MDHEN, CDR2 SYDVKM. The CDR3 is 13 residues long. The germline V and J ends were trimmed by 5 bases and 6 bases, with 11 bases remaining between them. CDR3 sequence reads: CASSLFRGQPQHF. The DNA for the CDR3 is TGTGCCAGCAGTCTTTTCAGGGGTCAGCCCCAGCATTTT.

This chain connects TRBV21-1 to TRBJ2-3; TRBD1 reflects the table's D call only, with no check against the DNA. TRBV21-1 is flagged as a pseudogene. The CDR3 is 15 amino acids. CDR3 protein: CASSKVEGATDTQYF. The CDR3 region has the DNA TGTGCCAGCAGCAAAGTCGAAGGGGCCACAGATACGCAGTATTTT.

The chain uses TRBV11-2 and TRBJ2-1, with D uncertain. This CDR3 is built from 14 residues. CDR1 is SGHAT and CDR2 is FQNNGV in the germline V gene. The V and J ends lost 0 bases and 4 bases respectively, with 7 bases between them. CDR3 nucleotide sequence: TGTGCCAGCAGCTTAGAGGCGGCGTACAATGAGCAGTTCTTC. As protein: CASSLEAAYNEQFF.

The chain has TRBV6-1 and TRBJ2-7; 8 bases agree with TRBD2. The CDR3 length is 15 residues. J lost 0 bases, V lost 6 bases, and 7 bases had no gene match. Germline loops: CDR1 MNHNS, CDR2 SASEGT. The CDR3, as DNA: TGTGCCAGCAGGGAACTAGCGGCAAGCTCCTACGAGCAGTACTTC. Translation: CASRELAASSYEQYF.

The chain uses TRBV7-9 and TRBJ2-1, with D possibly being TRBD1 (6 bases). V was pared by 5 bases and J by 10 bases, with 9 bases between. CDR1 is SEHNR, CDR2 FQNEAQ, per germline (reference sequence). The CDR3 runs 11 residues. The CDR3: CASSQGPEQFF. The CDR3 DNA sequence: TGTGCCAGCAGCCAGGGGCCGGAGCAGTTCTTC.

The chain combines TRBV5-1 with TRBJ2-1; 8 bases match TRBD2. Germline assignment: CDR1 SGHRS and CDR2 YFSETQ. The trim removed 6 bases at V and 4 bases at J, leaving 9 bases unmatched. CDR3 length equals 15 residues. For the CDR3, the DNA is TGCGCCAGCACCCAAATAGCGGGGCTATACAATGAGCAGTTCTTC. It translates to CASTQIAGLYNEQFF.

This chain connects TRBV25-1 to TRBJ2-3, with D possibly TRBD1 on 7 matching bases. Germline CDR1 is MGHDK and CDR2 is SYGVNS. The V end was cut by 5 bases, the J end by 0 bases, with 21 bases between. The CDR3 consists of 18 residues. CDR3 DNA: TGTGCCAGCAGTCACTCCCAGGGGGGCGCCTCAAGCACAGATACGCAGTATTTT. Its translation is CASSHSQGGASSTDTQYF.

This chain uses TRBV4-2 with TRBJ2-2; a weak D match, TRBD2 (7 bases). Trimming removed 9 bases from V and 3 bases from J, with 23 bases in between. This CDR3 is built from 17 residues. The V gene's germline CDR1 is LGHNA and CDR2 YNFKEQ. The CDR3 DNA follows: TGTGCCAGGCGGCAGGGGAGGGCAGGGAGTGACACCGGGGAGCTGTTTTTT. Translated: CARRQGRAGSDTGELFF.

This chain connects TRBV7-3 to TRBJ2-5, with 10 positions matching TRBD1. After removal of 5 bases from V and 4 bases from J, the junction contained 19 bases not matched to a gene. The CDR3 spans 19 residues. CDR1 and CDR2 from the germline V gene are SGHTA and FQGTGA. The CDR3 DNA reads TGTGCCAGCAGCATAGACAGGGGGCGCCTAGCGGAGAGGGGAGAGACCCAGTACTTC. Encoded protein: CASSIDRGRLAERGETQYF. The full variable domain, in which reference TRBV7-3 and TRBJ2-5 provide the parts outside the CDR3, is GAGVSQTPSNKVTEKGKYVELRCDPISGHTALYWYRQSLGQGPEFLIYFQGTGAADDSGLPNDRFFAVRPEGSVSTLKIQRTERGDSAVYLCASSIDRGRLAERGETQYFGPGTRLLVL.

The V gene is TRBV4-1, the J gene TRBJ1-5; 12 bases line up with TRBD1. This CDR3 comprises 16 residues. Germline V gene sequence: CDR1 MGHRA, CDR2 YSYEKL. Trimming cost V 4 bases and J 6 bases; bases outside gene matches: 7. CDR3 sequence (DNA): TGCGCCAGCAGCCCAGAGGGACAGGGGGCGGGTCAGCCCCAGCATTTT. Translating gives CASSPEGQGAGQPQHF.

The chain uses TRBV5-1 and TRBJ2-5; a possible D gene is TRBD2 (5 bases). The CDR3 loop spans 15 amino acids. Trimming left V 1 base short and J 4 bases short, with 14 bases between. Germline V lookup: CDR1 SGHRS, CDR2 YFSETQ. The CDR3 loop is CASSLSGQDGETQYF. In nucleotides, the CDR3 is TGCGCCAGCAGCTTGAGCGGCCAGGACGGAGAGACCCAGTACTTC.

The chain has TRBV25-1 and TRBJ2-7, with a possible D match to TRBD1 (6 bases). Trimming cost V 5 bases and J 0 bases, with 8 bases left between them. The CDR3 is made up of 13 amino acids. Germline-derived CDR1 and CDR2 are MGHDK and SYGVNS. Here the CDR3 DNA reads TGTGCCAGCAGTCCACAGGGCTCCTACGAGCAGTACTTC. This sequence encodes CASSPQGSYEQYF.

The J gene is TRBJ2-3, the V gene TRBV6-1; 7 bases fit TRBD2. J gave up 6 bases and V 2 bases, and 8 bases lay outside the gene matches. CDR3 length equals 15 residues. The germline V gene encodes CDR1 MNHNS and CDR2 SASEGT. CDR3 region: CASSETAGVYDTQYF. For the CDR3, the DNA is TGTGCCAGCAGTGAAACGGCGGGAGTTTATGATACGCAGTATTTT.

This clone is identified as medium-sized from frequency. V usage is TRBV5-4 and J usage is TRBJ1-3; 7 bases fit TRBD1. CDR1 SGHNT and CDR2 YYREEE come from the germline V gene (reference sequence). Trimming took 4 bases from V and 0 from J; bases not matched to a gene: 4. The CDR3 is 15 amino acids. The DNA for the CDR3 is TGTGCCAGCAGCGTCGACAGGGCCTCTGGAAACACCATATATTTT. Its translation: CASSVDRASGNTIYF.